This is a list of T cell receptor beta chains from one sample in a study of OX40 agonist ivuxolimab in advanced cancers. Libraries were prepared by immunoSEQ multiplex PCR; TCRdb keeps only in-frame clonotypes and omits some of them. The sample records tens of thousands of clones, over 75% being singletons. The specimen comprised CD4+ or CD8+ T cells sorted from blood, sampled in a trial of the OX40 agonist ivuxolimab. These receptors were taken from an adult with an advanced solid tumor such as melanoma, head and neck, liver or kidney cancer. Both conserved end residues are part of each CDR3. D genes are given only for firm matches. A row's size may be missing; if present it is once, few, many or a size class.

d_gene	v_gene	j_gene	abundance	CDR3aa	CDR3nt
.	TRBV5-6	TRBJ2-2	.	CASSLANTGELFF	TGTGCCAGCAGCCTGGCGAACACCGGGGAGCTGTTTTTT
TRBD2	TRBV6-6	TRBJ2-7	.	CASSGRGRALGEQYF	TGTGCCAGCAGTGGGCGCGGGAGGGCCTTAGGCGAGCAGTACTTC
TRBD2	TRBV7-6	TRBJ2-2	once	CASSFGTSGRSTGELFF	TGTGCCAGCAGCTTCGGGACTAGCGGGAGATCTACCGGGGAGCTGTTTTTT
.	TRBV6-5	TRBJ2-3	.	CASSYSVLVHTDTQYF	TGTGCCAGCAGTTACAGTGTCCTAGTCCACACAGATACGCAGTATTTT
.	TRBV5-1	TRBJ2-1	.	CASSLMRDEQFF	TGCGCCAGCAGCTTGATGAGGGATGAGCAGTTCTTC
.	TRBV5-8	TRBJ2-1	.	CASSSRDRSYNEQFF	TGTGCCAGCAGCTCCAGGGACCGCTCCTACAATGAGCAGTTCTTC
TRBD1	TRBV19	TRBJ1-1	.	CASTTQAGGEAFF	TGTGCCAGTACTACCCAGGCAGGGGGGGAAGCTTTCTTT
TRBD1	TRBV5-1	TRBJ1-2	.	CASSLDLTGVGYTF	TGCGCCAGCAGCTTGGACCTGACAGGGGTTGGCTACACCTTC
.	TRBV19	TRBJ2-3	.	CASSISPAASTDTQYF	TGTGCCAGTAGTATCTCACCAGCGGCTAGCACAGATACGCAGTATTTT
.	TRBV19	TRBJ1-5	.	CASTGIEAPMGQPQHF	TGTGCCAGTACAGGAATAGAGGCCCCAATGGGTCAGCCCCAGCATTTT
TRBD1	TRBV5-4	TRBJ2-4	.	CASSLAVGGQGYIQYF	TGTGCCAGCAGCTTGGCCGTTGGGGGACAGGGATACATTCAGTACTTC
.	TRBV5-1	TRBJ2-7	.	CASSLAGGRDEQYF	TGCGCCAGCAGCTTGGCGGGGGGCAGAGACGAGCAGTACTTC
TRBD2	TRBV28	TRBJ2-2	.	CASSIRAGVGELFF	TGTGCCAGCAGTATCCGGGCGGGGGTCGGGGAGCTGTTTTTT
.	TRBV28	TRBJ2-1	.	CASRRREQFF	TGTGCCAGCCGCCGCCGGGAGCAGTTCTTC
.	TRBV10-3	TRBJ1-4	.	CAISDSRGIREKLFF	TGTGCCATCAGTGATTCTAGGGGGATTCGGGAAAAACTGTTTTTT
TRBD1	TRBV5-1	TRBJ2-7	.	CASSRTGSYEQYF	TGCGCCAGCAGCAGGACAGGATCCTACGAGCAGTACTTC
.	TRBV7-9	TRBJ1-5	.	CASSARGAQPQHF	TGTGCCAGCAGCGCGAGGGGGGCCCAGCCCCAGCATTTT
TRBD2	TRBV7-6	TRBJ2-7	few	CASSTAPVTSGSYEQYF	TGTGCCAGCAGCACAGCCCCAGTGACTAGCGGGTCCTACGAGCAGTACTTC
.	TRBV4-3	TRBJ2-1	.	CASSQVRTYGGASTHEQFF	TGCGCCAGCAGCCAAGTTAGAACCTACGGGGGTGCTTCCACACATGAGCAGTTCTTC
TRBD1	TRBV6-1	TRBJ1-2	.	CASRQTGDNYGYTF	TGTGCCAGCAGACAGACAGGGGATAACTATGGCTACACCTTC
TRBD2	TRBV10-3	TRBJ2-1	.	CAISDPGTSNEQFF	TGTGCCATCAGTGACCCGGGGACTAGCAATGAGCAGTTCTTC
.	TRBV5-1	TRBJ2-1	.	CASSLNDGASYNEQFF	TGCGCCAGCAGCTTAAACGACGGGGCTTCCTACAATGAGCAGTTCTTC